This T cell receptor (beta chain) was identified during a study of graft-versus-host responses after intestinal transplantation. Libraries were prepared by immunoSEQ multiplex PCR; TCRdb keeps only in-frame clonotypes and omits some of them. The sample shows more than 90,000 clones, 85% to 95% of them seen only once. The CDR3 runs to 13 residues. V lost 1 base and J lost 2, with 6 bases in between. Germline CDR1 and CDR2: MNHEY and SMNVEV (reference sequence). Concerning this clone itself: What it recognizes is unknown.

The receptor was derived from a human donor who was the organ donor for an intestinal transplant. Source: unstimulated CD8+ T cells sorted from spleen or lymph node cells, taken before transplant. The chain employs TRBV27 and TRBJ2-7; D ambiguous. The CDR3 bases are TGTGCCAGCAGTTTATTCTTCCCCTACGAGCAGTACTTC. It yields the protein CASSLFFPYEQYF.